This is a list of T cell receptor beta chains from one sample in a study of blood T cell repertoires in COVID-19. The table came from immunoSEQ multiplex PCR; TCRdb's copy has only in-frame clones and leaves some out. Of 100,000 to 150,000 clones in the sample, roughly 85% were seen once. The sample comprised peripheral blood. These TCRs come from a man of 80 years or more with active or convalescent COVID-19. Each CDR3 is given with its conserved first and last residue. Each record gives: clone size, D gene, V gene, J gene, CDR3 protein, CDR3 DNA. A D gene is named only where the DNA matches it firmly. Clone sizes are given selectively: once, few, many, or a class where the clone is expanded.

-	TRBD1	TRBV4-2	TRBJ1-1	CASSVIQGATEAFF	TGTGCCAGCAGCGTAATACAGGGGGCGACTGAAGCTTTCTTT
-	TRBD1	TRBV7-3	TRBJ1-5	CASSLSQGANQPQHF	TGTGCCAGCAGCTTAAGTCAGGGGGCGAATCAGCCCCAGCATTTT
-	-	TRBV9	TRBJ2-2	CASSVSEVGGELFF	TGTGCCAGCAGCGTTTCGGAGGTGGGCGGGGAGCTGTTTTTT
-	TRBD1	TRBV19	TRBJ1-2	CASSKTGNYGYTF	TGTGCCAGTAGTAAGACAGGGAACTATGGCTACACCTTC
-	TRBD1	TRBV7-9	TRBJ1-5	CASSSSEDRGPQPQHF	TGTGCCAGCAGCTCTTCCGAGGACAGGGGGCCTCAGCCCCAGCATTTT
-	TRBD1	TRBV11-1	TRBJ2-5	CASSSTGQGRETQYF	TGTGCCAGCAGTTCGACGGGACAGGGTCGGGAGACCCAGTACTTC
-	-	TRBV18	TRBJ1-2	CASSPEKGQLYGYTF	TGTGCCAGCTCACCAGAGAAAGGACAGCTCTATGGCTACACCTTC
-	TRBD1	TRBV7-2	TRBJ2-7	CASSLQDRTYEQYF	TGTGCCAGCAGCTTACAGGACAGGACCTACGAGCAGTACTTC
-	TRBD2	TRBV5-4	TRBJ2-1	CASSGSLAGGSYNEQFF	TGTGCCAGCAGCGGGAGTCTAGCGGGAGGCTCCTACAATGAGCAGTTCTTC
once	TRBD2	TRBV5-1	TRBJ2-3	CASSRAPTSGFSDTQYF	TGCGCCAGCAGCCGAGCCCCGACTAGCGGGTTTTCAGATACGCAGTATTTT
-	TRBD1	TRBV7-3	TRBJ2-1	CASSLPSTGGTYNEQFF	TGTGCCAGCAGCTTACCCTCGACAGGGGGCACTTACAATGAGCAGTTCTTC
-	TRBD2	TRBV11-2	TRBJ2-3	CASSLSGLAGGTDTQYF	TGTGCCAGCAGCTTAAGCGGACTAGCGGGAGGCACAGATACGCAGTATTTT
-	-	TRBV7-2	TRBJ2-1	CASSLRQLWNEQFF	TGTGCCAGCAGCTTGCGACAGCTGTGGAATGAGCAGTTCTTC
-	TRBD1	TRBV7-2	TRBJ2-7	CASSLAGTGETYEQYF	TGTGCCAGCAGCTTAGCTGGGACAGGGGAAACCTACGAGCAGTACTTC
-	TRBD2	TRBV11-2	TRBJ2-7	CASSSALGLLPYEQYF	TGTGCCAGCAGCTCTGCTTTGGGACTACTTCCCTACGAGCAGTACTTC
-	-	TRBV29-1	TRBJ2-7	CSVVRGYEQYF	TGCAGCGTTGTACGGGGATACGAGCAGTACTTC
-	-	TRBV5-1	TRBJ2-5	CASSLGQNLETQYF	TGCGCCAGCAGCTTGGGACAGAATCTGGAGACCCAGTACTTC
-	-	TRBV7-9	TRBJ1-2	CASSYLGATGDYTF	TGTGCCAGCAGCTACCTAGGGGCGACGGGGGACTACACCTTC
many	-	TRBV6-5	TRBJ1-1	CASTKTSLLNTEAFF	TGTGCCAGCACCAAGACATCGTTATTGAACACTGAAGCTTTCTTT
few	-	TRBV12-3/TRBV12-4	TRBJ2-5	CASRSTVGTQYF	TGTGCCAGCAGATCTACCGTTGGGACCCAGTACTTC
-	-	TRBV14	TRBJ2-2	CASSQVLTGELFF	TGTGCCAGCAGCCAAGTACTCACCGGGGAGCTGTTTTTT
-	-	TRBV19	TRBJ1-6	CASMMTSSYNSPLHF	TGTGCCAGTATGATGACAAGCTCCTATAATTCACCCCTCCACTTT
-	TRBD1	TRBV7-2	TRBJ1-5	CASSLVGGSRYNQPQHF	TGTGCCAGCAGCTTAGTAGGGGGCTCCAGGTACAATCAGCCCCAGCATTTT
-	-	TRBV28	TRBJ1-1	CASSSDPGGGTEAFF	TGTGCCAGCAGTTCAGATCCCGGGGGAGGGACTGAAGCTTTCTTT
-	TRBD2	TRBV9	TRBJ2-3	CASSVQSSGVGDTQYF	TGTGCCAGCAGCGTGCAATCTAGCGGGGTTGGAGATACGCAGTATTTT
once	TRBD2	TRBV28	TRBJ2-7	CASTFGAGGHPYEQYF	TGTGCCAGCACCTTCGGTGCGGGGGGCCATCCCTACGAGCAGTACTTC
few	TRBD1	TRBV10-3	TRBJ2-7	CAIRGQSYEQYF	TGTGCCATCAGGGGACAGTCCTACGAGCAGTACTTC
-	-	TRBV18	TRBJ1-1	CASHLQGENTEAFF	TGTGCCAGCCACTTACAGGGAGAGAACACTGAAGCTTTCTTT
-	-	TRBV29-1	TRBJ2-7	CSATLGADSSYEQYF	TGCAGCGCTACGTTAGGGGCAGATAGCTCCTACGAGCAGTACTTC
few	-	TRBV5-1	TRBJ1-1	CASSLNQGRNTEAFF	TGCGCCAGCAGCCTGAACCAGGGTAGGAACACTGAAGCTTTCTTT
-	TRBD1	TRBV11-1	TRBJ2-7	CASSLETGGYYEQYF	TGTGCCAGCAGCCTAGAGACAGGGGGATATTACGAGCAGTACTTC
once	TRBD2	TRBV5-1	TRBJ2-1	CASSLLAEANEQFF	TGCGCCAGCAGCTTACTAGCGGAGGCGAATGAGCAGTTCTTC
-	TRBD2	TRBV6-5	TRBJ2-7	CASSYLGREGEQYF	TGTGCCAGCAGTTACTTGGGCAGGGAGGGCGAGCAGTACTTC
-	-	TRBV11-2	TRBJ1-1	CASSSDNYRFVMNTEAFF	TGTGCCAGCAGCTCAGATAACTACAGGTTCGTCATGAACACTGAAGCTTTCTTT
few	TRBD1	TRBV19	TRBJ1-1	CASSTHRGTEAFF	TGTGCCAGTAGTACCCACAGGGGAACTGAAGCTTTCTTT
-	TRBD2	TRBV29-1	TRBJ2-5	CSVVPSGVETQYF	TGCAGCGTTGTACCCAGCGGGGTAGAGACCCAGTACTTC
-	TRBD1	TRBV19	TRBJ2-7	CASREDRGVYEQYF	TGTGCCAGTAGAGAAGACAGGGGGGTTTACGAGCAGTACTTC
-	TRBD2	TRBV7-9	TRBJ2-5	CASSPHLSGGETQYF	TGTGCCAGCAGCCCTCACCTCTCGGGAGGGGAGACCCAGTACTTC
once	-	TRBV5-8	TRBJ2-7	CASRPLGGGVYEQYF	TGTGCCAGCAGACCCCTAGGTGGAGGGGTATACGAGCAGTACTTC
-	-	TRBV5-4	TRBJ1-6	CASSLKGVNSPLHF	TGTGCCAGCAGCTTAAAAGGGGTGAATTCACCCCTCCACTTT
-	TRBD1	TRBV6-2/TRBV6-3	TRBJ1-5	CASSPTDRGVNQPQHF	TGTGCCAGCAGCCCCACGGACAGGGGGGTAAATCAGCCCCAGCATTTT
-	-	TRBV27	TRBJ1-5	CASSLSSPQGSNQPQHF	TGTGCCAGCAGTTTATCCTCGCCACAGGGAAGCAATCAGCCCCAGCATTTT
-	-	TRBV25-1	TRBJ2-7	CASTPSLGEFYEQYF	TGTGCCAGCACCCCTTCTTTGGGCGAATTCTACGAGCAGTACTTC
-	-	TRBV27	TRBJ1-5	CASSLWADSNQPQHF	TGTGCCAGCAGTTTGTGGGCAGATAGCAATCAGCCCCAGCATTTT
-	-	TRBV11-1	TRBJ1-1	CASSNSGVLAFF	TGTGCCAGCAGCAACTCAGGGGTTTTGGCTTTCTTT
-	TRBD1	TRBV7-3	TRBJ2-5	CASSLGGQGRETQYF	TGTGCCAGCAGCTTGGGGGGACAGGGGCGGGAGACCCAGTACTTC
few	TRBD2	TRBV27	TRBJ2-1	CASRREGLLYEQFF	TGTGCCAGCAGGCGGGAGGGCCTTCTGTATGAGCAGTTCTTC
-	TRBD2	TRBV28	TRBJ2-7	CASSLWGDYSYEQYF	TGTGCCAGCAGTTTATGGGGGGACTACTCCTACGAGCAGTACTTC
-	-	TRBV6-2/TRBV6-3	TRBJ1-2	CASSASGNYGYTF	TGTGCCAGCAGCGCGTCAGGGAACTATGGCTACACCTTC
-	TRBD1	TRBV13	TRBJ1-1	CASSEGGTGGDFNTEAFF	TGTGCCAGCAGCGAAGGAGGGACAGGGGGAGATTTCAACACTGAAGCTTTCTTT
-	TRBD1	TRBV7-9	TRBJ2-2	CASSLVAGGGGELFF	TGTGCCAGCAGCTTGGTGGCAGGGGGCGGCGGGGAGCTGTTTTTT
-	TRBD2	TRBV7-3	TRBJ2-3	CASSPPGGRTDTQYF	TGTGCCAGCAGCCCCCCGGGAGGGAGGACAGATACGCAGTATTTT
-	TRBD2	TRBV2	TRBJ2-3	CASSASGSWATQYF	TGTGCCAGCAGTGCTAGCGGGAGTTGGGCTACGCAGTATTTT
-	TRBD1	TRBV5-1	TRBJ1-1	CASSLGQGAHTEAFF	TGCGCCAGCAGCTTGGGGCAGGGGGCGCACACTGAAGCTTTCTTT
-	TRBD1	TRBV29-1	TRBJ2-3	CSVDRGQTDTQYF	TGCAGCGTGGACAGGGGGCAAACAGATACGCAGTATTTT
-	-	TRBV29-1	TRBJ1-1	CSVGRRNTEAFF	TGCAGCGTTGGTCGCAGGAACACTGAAGCTTTCTTT
-	-	TRBV5-1	TRBJ2-2	CASSLVPGLGNTGELFF	TGCGCCAGCAGCTTGGTACCAGGGTTGGGTAACACCGGGGAGCTGTTTTTT